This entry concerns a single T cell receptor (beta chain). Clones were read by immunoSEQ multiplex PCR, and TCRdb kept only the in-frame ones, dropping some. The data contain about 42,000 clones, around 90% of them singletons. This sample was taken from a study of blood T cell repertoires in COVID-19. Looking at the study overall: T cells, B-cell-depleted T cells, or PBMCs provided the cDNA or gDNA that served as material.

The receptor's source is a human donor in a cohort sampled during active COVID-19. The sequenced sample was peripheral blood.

The chain's CDR3 is CASRGQLNTEAFF. Here the CDR3 DNA reads TGTGCCAGCAGAGGACAGTTGAACACTGAAGCTTTCTTT. V and J are TRBV27 and TRBJ1-1; D might be TRBD1 (6 bases). Trimming shortened V by 6 bases and J by 0 bases, and 8 bases separated the two germline ends. This CDR3 comprises 13 residues. Per the germline V gene, CDR1 is MNHEY and CDR2 is SMNVEV (reference sequence).